Sequencing of this T cell receptor (beta chain) was carried out in a study of cytomegalovirus exposure and HLA in healthy donors. Study results and limitations: Rarity held for most TCR sequences, but there were some public TCRs that occurred in many donors. Accounts indicate the classifier identified cytomegalovirus status with strong specificity and sensitivity.

The donors were members of the validation cohort, which comprised approximately 120 subjects and was separate from the first cohort of roughly 700 subjects. Germline values: CDR1 MDHEN, CDR2 SYDVKM. The CDR3 totals 11 residues. V lost 7 bases, J lost 6 bases, and 9 bases lay in between. Worth noting for this clone: Its antigen is still unknown.

Measured with immunoSEQ multiplex PCR; TCRdb has only the in-frame clones, and not every one. The sample carries about 98,000 clones, 87% recorded once. Sequencing used PBMCs. This TCR derives from a woman in her thirties in good health and CMV-seronegative. The J gene is TRBJ1-1, the V gene TRBV28; D is undetermined. The CDR3 DNA follows: TGTGCCAGCACCGAGATCGCTGAAGCTTTCTTT. This codes for CASTEIAEAFF.